The source of this T cell receptor (beta chain) is a study of PD-1 blockade in mismatch repair-deficient tumors (TCRdb year 2017). Describing the broader study: Between late 2013 and September 2016, the trial enrolled some 86 consecutive patients with roughly 13 mismatch repair-deficient cancer types, every one of whom had been previously treated and was progressing. Deep sequencing of TCR CDR3 regions was used to track tumor-associated T cell clones in peripheral blood of patients responding to PD-1 blockade. What the research found in general, with its limitations: Rapid expansion after pembrolizumab followed by contraction, generally before radiologic responses, was shown by tumor-resident clones, which were often undetectable in blood before treatment.

V loses 2 bases, J loses 1 base, and the germline ends lie 3 bases apart. The germline V gene (reference sequence) specifies SGHNT as CDR1 and YYREEE as CDR2. Including cysteine and phenylalanine, the CDR3 has 12 amino acids. Only the CDR3 part of the read is kept: 36 bases, read in frame from the first base. Receptor libraries were prepared by the immunoSEQ multiplex PCR assay. TCRdb limited this immuneACCESS table to in-frame rearrangements with V and J called. A share of clones is missing; checked studies link under half to unresolved V genes, and the rest is unexplained. This sample has about 68,000 clones in its table, and around 80% of those were observed once. The ten largest clones take up 4.5% to 7% of the sample. For each enrolled patient, mismatch repair deficiency was established using either polymerase chain reaction or immunohistochemistry. TCR sequencing was performed for a few patients who responded to pembrolizumab therapy. The phase II trial prospectively tested pembrolizumab PD-1 blockade in advanced mismatch repair-deficient cancers regardless of tissue of origin. Peripheral blood T cell samples were collected serially, before PD-1 blockade began and at several time points afterward. Blood sampling time points were reported as weeks after the first dose of pembrolizumab.

Remarks on this clone: It lacks a known antigen. Base qualities were left out, and no much larger clone turns up one base away.

This specimen was peripheral blood, taken 2 weeks after starting pembrolizumab. Recombination linked TRBV5-4 to TRBJ1-1; the D gene remains uncertain. The source of this sequence is an adult with mismatch repair-deficient cancer. CDR3 sequence: CASSLPNTEAFF. The DNA sequence is given as TGTGCCAGCAGCTTACCGAACACTGAAGCTTTCTTT.